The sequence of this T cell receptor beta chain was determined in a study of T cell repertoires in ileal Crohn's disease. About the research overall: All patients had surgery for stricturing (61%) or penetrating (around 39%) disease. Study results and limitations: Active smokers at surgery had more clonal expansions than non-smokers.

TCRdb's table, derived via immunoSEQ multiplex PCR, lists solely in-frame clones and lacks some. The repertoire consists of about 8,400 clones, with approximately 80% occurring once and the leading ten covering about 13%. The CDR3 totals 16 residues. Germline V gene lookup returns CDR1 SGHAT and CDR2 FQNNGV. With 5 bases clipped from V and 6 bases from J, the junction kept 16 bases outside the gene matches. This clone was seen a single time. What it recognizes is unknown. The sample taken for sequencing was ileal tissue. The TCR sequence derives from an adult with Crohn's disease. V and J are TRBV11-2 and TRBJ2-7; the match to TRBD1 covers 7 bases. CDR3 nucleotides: TGTGCCAGCAGCCCAGACAGGGTCGCCGGGACGGGCGAGCAGTACTTC. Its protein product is CASSPDRVAGTGEQYF.